This TCR beta chain was captured in a study of blood T cell repertoires in COVID-19. Study summary: From the United States, Italy and Spain came samples of acute and convalescent COVID-19.

As handled by the study authors: Researchers report that nucleated cell counts were estimated from reference gene primer amplification. Clones were sequenced by immunoSEQ multiplex PCR, and TCRdb holds only the in-frame ones, with some missing. V, J and clone size were drawn from that table, and D and trimming were deduced from the DNA. The sample has 50,000 to 60,000 clones; 83% are singletons. This clone was counted between two and nine times. Germline CDR1 is SGHDT and CDR2 is YYEEEE. The V end lost 4 bases, the J end lost 0 bases, and 14 bases lay between the germline ends. The CDR3 sequence is 16 residues long.

The chain carries TRBV5-6 and TRBJ1-3; unclear D gene. The sequence was obtained from a middle-aged man with acute or convalescent COVID-19. The sequencing sample was made of peripheral blood. The CDR3 DNA follows: TGTGCCAGCAGCCGCTGGTCCGGCGGCTCTGGAAACACCATATATTTT. Translating it yields CASSRWSGGSGNTIYF.